This TCR beta chain was captured in a study of cytomegalovirus exposure and HLA in healthy donors. Regarding this clone: What it binds is not known.

This CDR3 has 13 residues. The V gene end was trimmed by 1 base and the J gene end by 9 bases; junction bases not matched to a gene: 3. The germline CDR1 and CDR2 sequences are MNHEY and SVGAGI. Study observations and caveats: Listed as cytomegalovirus-associated were 164 TCR beta chains. Association of a missense DCLRE1C variant with TCR beta V- and J-gene trimming was reported in a later analysis. HLA-A and HLA-B allele assignments for most subjects were reportedly predicted accurately using TCR beta sequences.

The PCR made use of 60 Vbeta and 13 Jbeta primers. Sequencing used immunoSEQ multiplex PCR; TCRdb keeps in-frame clones, though not all of them. The sample holds tens of thousands of clones, less than 10% seen once. The specimen was PBMCs. The chain is built from TRBV6-5 and TRBJ1-1; 9 nucleotides match TRBD1. The clonotype comes from a man in his fifties or sixties in good health and CMV-seronegative. Here the CDR3 reads CASSYLGQGQAFF. CDR3 in DNA: TGTGCCAGCAGTTACTTAGGACAGGGGCAAGCTTTCTTT.